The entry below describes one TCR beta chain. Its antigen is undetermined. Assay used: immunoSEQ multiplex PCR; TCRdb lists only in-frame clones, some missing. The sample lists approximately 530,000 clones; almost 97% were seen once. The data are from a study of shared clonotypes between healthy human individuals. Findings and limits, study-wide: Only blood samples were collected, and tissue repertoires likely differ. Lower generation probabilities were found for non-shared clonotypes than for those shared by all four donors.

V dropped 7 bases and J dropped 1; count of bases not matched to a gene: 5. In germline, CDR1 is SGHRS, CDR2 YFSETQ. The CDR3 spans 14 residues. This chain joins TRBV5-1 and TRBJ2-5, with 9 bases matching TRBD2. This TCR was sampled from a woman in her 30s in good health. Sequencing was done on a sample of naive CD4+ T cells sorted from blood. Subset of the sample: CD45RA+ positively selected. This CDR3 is CASRLAGLQETQYF. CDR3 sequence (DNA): TGCGCCAGCCGCCTAGCGGGACTCCAAGAGACCCAGTACTTC.